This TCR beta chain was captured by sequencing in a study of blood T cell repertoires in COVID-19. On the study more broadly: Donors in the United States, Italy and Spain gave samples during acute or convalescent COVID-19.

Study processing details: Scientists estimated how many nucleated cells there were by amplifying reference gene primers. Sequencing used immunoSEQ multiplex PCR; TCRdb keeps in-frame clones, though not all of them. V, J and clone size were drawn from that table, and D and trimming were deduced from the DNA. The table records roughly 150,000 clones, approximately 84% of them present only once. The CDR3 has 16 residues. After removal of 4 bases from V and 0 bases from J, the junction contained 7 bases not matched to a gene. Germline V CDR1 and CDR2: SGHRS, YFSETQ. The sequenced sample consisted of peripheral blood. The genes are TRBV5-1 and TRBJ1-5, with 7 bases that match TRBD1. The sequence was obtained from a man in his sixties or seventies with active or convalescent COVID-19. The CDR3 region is CASSATGTDSNQPQHF. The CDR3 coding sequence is TGCGCCAGCAGCGCAACCGGGACAGATAGCAATCAGCCCCAGCATTTT.